Below are 4 T cell receptor beta chains sequenced from a single sample in a study of post-analysis software for immune sequencing data. Points from the study as a whole: Included in a set of five TRBV segments more frequent in patients than controls were TRBV5-6, TRBV5-1 and TRBV20-1.

No antigens are known for them. Researchers reported that TCR beta cDNA libraries carried unique molecular identifiers. TCRdb ran MiXCR on the PCR reads and lists one entry per CDR3 protein. The sample comprises about 500,000 distinct CDR3 sequences, nearly 45% of which are singletons, and roughly an eighth rests with the top ten. Material: blood. These receptors came from a girl between 10 and 17 years old with multiple sclerosis.

J is TRBJ2-3 and V is TRBV3-1; tentative D call: TRBD2 (6 bases). CDR3 size: 17 residues. Trimming removed 0 bases at V and 2 bases at J, with 15 bases between. CDR1 is LGHDT and CDR2 is YNNKEL in the germline V gene (reference sequence). CDR3 in amino acids: CASSQEAPGLITDTQYF. The CDR3 region has the DNA TGTGCCAGCAGCCAAGAGGCTCCGGGACTCATCACAGATACGCAGTATTTT.

This clonotype has a single count. V gene TRBV20-1 combines with J gene TRBJ2-7, with 7 bases aligning to TRBD2. CDR3 size: 11 residues. Germline CDR1 reads DFQATT; CDR2 reads SNEGSKA (reference sequence). The CDR3 DNA is TGCAGCGCCCGGGGGGTCTGCGAGCAGTACTTC. The encoded protein is CSARGVCEQYF.

V usage is TRBV7-3 and J usage is TRBJ2-1, with 10 bases that match TRBD2. Germline CDR1 SGHTA, CDR2 FQGTGA. J gave up 5 bases and V 3 bases, and 7 bases lay outside the gene matches. This CDR3 has 16 amino acids. The CDR3: CASSLTSGRIDNEQFF. The CDR3 DNA follows: TGTGCCAGCAGCTTGACTAGCGGGCGAATTGACAATGAGCAGTTCTTC. Supplemented by reference TRBV7-3 and TRBJ2-1, the full variable domain reads GAGVSQTPSNKVTEKGKYVELRCDPISGHTALYWYRQSLGQGPEFLIYFQGTGAADDSGLPNDRFFAVRPEGSVSTLKIQRTERGDSAVYLCASSLTSGRIDNEQFFGPGTRLTVL.

The gene calls are TRBV20-1 and TRBJ2-6; D is unclear. Germline V CDR1 and CDR2: DFQATT, SNEGSKA (reference sequence). Trimming took 6 bases from V and 4 from J, leaving 13 bases between them. The CDR3 loop spans 14 amino acids. Here the CDR3 reads CSADPERGANVLTF. Written as DNA, the CDR3 is TGCAGTGCCGACCCCGAAAGGGGGGCCAACGTCCTGACTTTC.